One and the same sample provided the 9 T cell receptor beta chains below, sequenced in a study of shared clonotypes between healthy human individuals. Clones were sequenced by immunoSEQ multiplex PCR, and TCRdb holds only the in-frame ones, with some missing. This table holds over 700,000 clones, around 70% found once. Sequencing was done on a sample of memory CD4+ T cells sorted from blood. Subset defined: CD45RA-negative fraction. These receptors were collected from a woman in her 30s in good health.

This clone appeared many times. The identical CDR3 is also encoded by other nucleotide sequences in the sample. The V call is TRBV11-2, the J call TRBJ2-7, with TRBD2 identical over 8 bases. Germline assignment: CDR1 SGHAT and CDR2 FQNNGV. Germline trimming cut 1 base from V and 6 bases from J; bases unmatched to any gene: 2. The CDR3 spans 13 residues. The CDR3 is CASSLVRGGEQYF. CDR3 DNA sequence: TGTGCCAGCAGCTTAGTACGGGGGGGCGAGCAGTACTTC.

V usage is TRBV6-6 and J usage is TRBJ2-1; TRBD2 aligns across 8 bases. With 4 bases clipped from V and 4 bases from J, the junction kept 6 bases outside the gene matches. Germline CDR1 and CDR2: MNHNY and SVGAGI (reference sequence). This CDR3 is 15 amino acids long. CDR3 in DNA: TGTGCCAGCAGTTTAGGAGCGGGGGCTTACAATGAGCAGTTCTTC. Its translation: CASSLGAGAYNEQFF.

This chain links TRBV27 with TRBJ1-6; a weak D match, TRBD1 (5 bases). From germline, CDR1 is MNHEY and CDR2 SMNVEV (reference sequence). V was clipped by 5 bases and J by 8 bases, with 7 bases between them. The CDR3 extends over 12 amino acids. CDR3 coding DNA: TGTGCCAGCAGTGACAGAGATTCACCCCTCCACTTT. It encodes CASSDRDSPLHF.

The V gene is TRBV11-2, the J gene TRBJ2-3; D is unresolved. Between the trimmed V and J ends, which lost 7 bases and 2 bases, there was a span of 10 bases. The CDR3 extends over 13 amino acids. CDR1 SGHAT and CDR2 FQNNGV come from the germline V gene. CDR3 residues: CASTSHHTDTQYF. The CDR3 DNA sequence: TGTGCCAGCACCTCCCACCACACAGATACGCAGTATTTT.

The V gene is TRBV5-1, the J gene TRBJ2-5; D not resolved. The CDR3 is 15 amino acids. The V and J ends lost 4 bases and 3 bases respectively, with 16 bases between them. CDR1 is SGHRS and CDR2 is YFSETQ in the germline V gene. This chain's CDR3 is CASSDPDGREETQYF. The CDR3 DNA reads TGCGCCAGCAGCGATCCGGACGGACGGGAAGAGACCCAGTACTTC.

CDR3 coding DNA: TGTGCCAGCAGCTTACGACTAGCGGGGGGGGAGACCCAGTACTTC. This codes for CASSLRLAGGETQYF. The chain is built from TRBV5-4 and TRBJ2-5, with 14 nucleotides matching TRBD2. Losses at the gene ends were 2 bases for V and 5 bases for J; bases not matched to a gene: 2. In germline, CDR1 is SGHNT, CDR2 YYREEE (reference sequence). This CDR3 has 15 amino acids.

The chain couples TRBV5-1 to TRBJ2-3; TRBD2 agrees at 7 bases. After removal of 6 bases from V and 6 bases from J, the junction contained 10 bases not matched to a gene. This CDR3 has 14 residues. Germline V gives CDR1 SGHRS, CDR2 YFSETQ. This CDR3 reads CASNPGRGLDTQYF. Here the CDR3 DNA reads TGCGCCAGCAATCCGGGGCGGGGGTTGGATACGCAGTATTTT. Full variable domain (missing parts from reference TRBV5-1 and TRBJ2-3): KAGVTQTPRYLIKTRGQQVTLSCSPISGHRSVSWYQQTPGQGLQFLFEYFSETQRNKGNFPGRFSGRQFSNSRSEMNVSTLELGDSALYLCASNPGRGLDTQYFGPGTRLTVL.

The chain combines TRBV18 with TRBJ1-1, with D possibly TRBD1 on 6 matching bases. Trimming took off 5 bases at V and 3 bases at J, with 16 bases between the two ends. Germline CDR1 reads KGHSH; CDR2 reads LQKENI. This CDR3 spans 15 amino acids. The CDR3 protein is CASSFSRGADTEAFF. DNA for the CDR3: TGTGCCAGCTCATTTTCTAGGGGGGCGGACACTGAAGCTTTCTTT.

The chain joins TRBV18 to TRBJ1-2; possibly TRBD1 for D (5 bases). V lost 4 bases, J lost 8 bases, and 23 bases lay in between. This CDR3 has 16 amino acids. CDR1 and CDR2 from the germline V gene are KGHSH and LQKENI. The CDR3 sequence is CASSRSTPGRGGGYTF. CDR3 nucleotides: TGTGCCAGCTCACGCAGCACTCCGGGACGGGGCGGAGGCTACACCTTC.